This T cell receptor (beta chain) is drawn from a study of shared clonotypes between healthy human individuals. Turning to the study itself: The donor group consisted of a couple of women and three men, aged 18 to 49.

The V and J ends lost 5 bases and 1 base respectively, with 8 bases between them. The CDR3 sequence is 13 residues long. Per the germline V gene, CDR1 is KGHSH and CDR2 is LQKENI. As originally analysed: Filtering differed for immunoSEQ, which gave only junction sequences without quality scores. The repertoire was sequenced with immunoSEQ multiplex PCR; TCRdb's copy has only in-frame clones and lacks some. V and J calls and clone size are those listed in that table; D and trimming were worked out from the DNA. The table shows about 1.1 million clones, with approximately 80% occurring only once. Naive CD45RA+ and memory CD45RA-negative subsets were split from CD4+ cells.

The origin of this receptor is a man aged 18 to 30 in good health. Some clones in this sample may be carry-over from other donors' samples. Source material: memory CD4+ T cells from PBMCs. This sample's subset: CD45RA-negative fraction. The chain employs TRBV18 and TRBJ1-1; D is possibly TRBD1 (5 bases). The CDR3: CASSSDRNTEAFF. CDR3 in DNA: TGTGCCAGCTCATCCGACAGGAACACTGAAGCTTTCTTT.